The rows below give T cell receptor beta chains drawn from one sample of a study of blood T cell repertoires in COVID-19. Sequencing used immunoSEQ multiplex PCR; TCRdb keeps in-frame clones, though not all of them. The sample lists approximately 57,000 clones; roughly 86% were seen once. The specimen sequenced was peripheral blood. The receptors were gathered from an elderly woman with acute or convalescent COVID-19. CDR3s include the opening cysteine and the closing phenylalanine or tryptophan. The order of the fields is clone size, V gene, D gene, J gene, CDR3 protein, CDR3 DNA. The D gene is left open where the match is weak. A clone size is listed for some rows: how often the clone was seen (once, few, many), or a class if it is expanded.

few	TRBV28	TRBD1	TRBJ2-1	CASSWFGTGGDEQFF	TGTGCCAGCAGTTGGTTCGGGACAGGGGGTGATGAGCAGTTCTTC
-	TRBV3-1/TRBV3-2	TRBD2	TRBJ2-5	CASSPTSGRALTETQYF	TGTGCCAGCAGCCCGACTAGCGGGAGGGCCTTAACAGAGACCCAGTACTTC
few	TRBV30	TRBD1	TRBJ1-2	CAWRVRGQGGYTF	TGTGCCTGGAGGGTCAGGGGACAGGGCGGCTACACCTTC
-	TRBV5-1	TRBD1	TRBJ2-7	CASSRDRGSYEQYF	TGCGCCAGCAGCCGGGACAGGGGTTCCTACGAGCAGTACTTC
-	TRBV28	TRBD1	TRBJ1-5	CASSLPGQINQPQHF	TGTGCCAGCAGTTTACCGGGACAGATCAATCAGCCCCAGCATTTT
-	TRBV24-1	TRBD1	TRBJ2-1	CATSFSRDRDSKTRGLFNEQFF	TGTGCCACCAGTTTCAGCCGGGATAGGGACAGCAAGACCCGGGGCCTTTTCAATGAGCAGTTCTTC
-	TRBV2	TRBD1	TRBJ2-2	CASSREQGTTGELFF	TGTGCCAGCAGCCGAGAACAGGGGACCACCGGGGAGCTGTTTTTT
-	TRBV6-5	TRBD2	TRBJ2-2	CATKPGLAGDGELFF	TGTGCCACCAAACCGGGACTAGCGGGAGACGGGGAGCTGTTTTTT
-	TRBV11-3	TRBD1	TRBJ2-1	CASSSGIAGTGYNEQFF	TGTGCCAGCAGCTCAGGGATCGCCGGGACAGGGTACAATGAGCAGTTCTTC
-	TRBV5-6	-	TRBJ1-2	CASSLIGEQGNYGYTF	TGTGCCAGCAGCTTGATCGGGGAACAGGGAAACTATGGCTACACCTTC
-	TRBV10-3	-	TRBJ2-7	CVISEKGVLSEQYF	TGTGTCATCAGTGAGAAAGGGGTACTGAGTGAGCAGTACTTC
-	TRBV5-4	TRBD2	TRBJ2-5	CASSSAGGQEETQYF	TGTGCCAGCAGCTCAGCGGGGGGGCAGGAAGAGACCCAGTACTTC
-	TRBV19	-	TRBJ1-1	CASSIQAYTEAFF	TGTGCCAGTAGTATCCAGGCCTACACTGAAGCTTTCTTT
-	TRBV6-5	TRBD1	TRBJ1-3	CASRLNRGDTIYF	TGTGCCAGCAGATTAAACAGGGGTGACACCATATATTTT
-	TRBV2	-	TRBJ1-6	CASRIDTALHF	TGTGCCAGCAGGATTGACACTGCCCTCCACTTT
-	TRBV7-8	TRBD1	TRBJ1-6	CASRGGTGNSPLHF	TGTGCCAGCAGAGGAGGGACAGGAAATTCACCCCTCCACTTT
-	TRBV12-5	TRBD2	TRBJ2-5	CASGLDAAGETQYF	TGTGCTAGTGGTTTGGATGCAGCGGGGGAGACCCAGTACTTC
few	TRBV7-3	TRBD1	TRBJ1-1	CASRPGQGGTEAFF	TGTGCCAGCAGACCGGGACAGGGAGGCACTGAAGCTTTCTTT
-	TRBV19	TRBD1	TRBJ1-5	CASSHGTGRGGSNQPQHF	TGTGCCAGTAGCCATGGGACAGGGAGAGGGGGCAGCAATCAGCCCCAGCATTTT
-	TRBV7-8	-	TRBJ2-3	CASSFGNPSTDTQYF	TGTGCCAGCAGCTTCGGTAATCCTAGCACAGATACGCAGTATTTT
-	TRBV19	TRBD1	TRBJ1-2	CASTRTGHGYTF	TGTGCCAGTACTCGGACAGGGCACGGCTACACCTTC
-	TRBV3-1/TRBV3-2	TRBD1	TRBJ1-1	CASSDPGQGTEAFF	TGTGCCAGCAGCGATCCGGGACAGGGCACTGAAGCTTTCTTT
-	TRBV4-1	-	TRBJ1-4	CASSNDGRVKLFF	TGCGCCAGCAGCAATGATGGGCGTGTAAAACTGTTTTTT